The 16 T cell receptor beta chains given below trace back to one sample, sequenced in a study of cytomegalovirus exposure and HLA in healthy donors. PCR used 60 Vbeta primers and 13 Jbeta primers. Assay: immunoSEQ multiplex PCR; the TCRdb copy retains only in-frame clones and omits some. The sample holds around 300,000 clones; roughly two thirds are singletons and the top ten take roughly 2.4%. Sequencing used PBMCs. Receptor source: a female donor in good health and CMV-seronegative.

The rearrangement uses TRBV18 and TRBJ2-2; D is possibly TRBD2 (6 bases). The germline V gene has CDR1 KGHSH and CDR2 LQKENI. The CDR3 sequence is 16 residues long. Trimming took 6 bases from V and 0 from J, leaving 14 bases between them. The CDR3, as DNA: TGTGCCAGCTCTCTACTCCTAGCGACGAACACCGGGGAGCTGTTTTTT. Translated, it gives CASSLLLATNTGELFF.

The chain uses TRBV15 and TRBJ2-5, with D hard to call. Looked up from germline, CDR1 is LNHNV and CDR2 is YYDKDF (reference sequence). Deletions cut 3 bases from V and 5 bases from J, with 7 bases between. The CDR3 length is 12 residues. CDR3 nucleotides: TGTGCCACCAGCAGCGGTTACGAGACCCAGTACTTC. Amino acid sequence: CATSSGYETQYF.

This clone was counted a few times. The chain carries TRBV5-1 and TRBJ2-1, with a weak D call TRBD1 (5 bases). This CDR3 has 17 residues. Germline loops: CDR1 SGHRS, CDR2 YFSETQ. V dropped 4 bases and J dropped 8 bases, with 25 bases sitting between them. CDR3: CASSRSTGSFSVDEQFF. The CDR3 DNA follows: TGCGCCAGCAGCCGATCCACAGGTAGTTTTTCGGTGGATGAGCAGTTCTTC. The variable domain in full, with the rest retrieved from reference TRBV5-1 and TRBJ2-1, is KAGVTQTPRYLIKTRGQQVTLSCSPISGHRSVSWYQQTPGQGLQFLFEYFSETQRNKGNFPGRFSGRQFSNSRSEMNVSTLELGDSALYLCASSRSTGSFSVDEQFFGPGTRLTVL.

The V call is TRBV5-4, the J call TRBJ2-1; no clear D. The CDR3 has 11 amino acids. From germline, CDR1 is SGHNT and CDR2 YYREEE (reference sequence). With 3 bases removed from V and 7 bases from J, the gap between germline ends came to 5 bases. The CDR3 nucleotides are TGTGCCAGCAGCTCCCCGAATGAGCAGTTCTTC. Its translation is CASSSPNEQFF.

The rearrangement uses TRBV28 and TRBJ1-5, with 7 bases fitting TRBD1. The CDR3 runs 18 residues. Per the germline V gene, CDR1 is MDHEN and CDR2 is SYDVKM. Unmatched junction bases numbered 11, after V lost 3 bases and J lost 0 bases. The CDR3 sequence: CASSFPGQVAFSNQPQHF. As DNA, the CDR3 is TGTGCCAGCAGTTTTCCCGGACAGGTTGCCTTTAGCAATCAGCCCCAGCATTTT.

The chain employs TRBV6-5 and TRBJ2-7, with 9 nucleotides matching TRBD2. J lost 0 bases, V lost 5 bases, and 2 bases had no gene match. CDR1 MNHEY and CDR2 SVGAGI come from the germline V gene. CDR3 size: 14 residues. CDR3 protein: CASSEREDSYEQYF. The CDR3 bases are TGTGCCAGCAGTGAGCGGGAGGACTCCTACGAGCAGTACTTC.

The chain employs TRBV12-5 and TRBJ1-1, with D maybe TRBD1 (6 bases). The germline V gene has CDR1 LGHNT and CDR2 FRNRAP. V dropped 2 bases and J dropped 1 base, with 11 bases sitting between them. CDR3 length: 15 residues. The CDR3 loop reads CASGLLQGKNTEAFF. The DNA for the CDR3 is TGTGCTAGTGGTTTGTTACAGGGAAAGAACACTGAAGCTTTCTTT.

The gene calls are TRBV7-6 and TRBJ2-3, with 7 bases fitting TRBD2. Germline V gives CDR1 SGHVS, CDR2 FNYEAQ. V was pared by 2 bases and J by 7 bases, with 21 bases of the junction left unmatched. The CDR3 has 19 amino acids. CDR3 nucleotides: TGTGCCAGCAGCTTATTTCCAGCGGGATCATCTCACACGGGGAATACGCAGTATTTT. As protein: CASSLFPAGSSHTGNTQYF.

The CDR3 sequence is CASSETRTGSGYTF. The CDR3 DNA reads as TGTGCCAGCAGTGAAACAAGGACAGGGAGTGGCTACACCTTC. The chain recombines TRBV6-1 with TRBJ1-2; TRBD1 aligns across 8 bases. Germline loops: CDR1 MNHNS, CDR2 SASEGT. V gave up 2 bases and J gave up 7 bases; unmatched junction bases: 6. The CDR3 covers 14 residues.

This clone has more than one count but fewer than ten. The CDR3 nucleotides are TGTGCCAGCAGCTGGACAGTATCTCGGGACACTGAAGCTTTCTTT. It is translated as CASSWTVSRDTEAFF. The chain couples TRBV7-9 to TRBJ1-1, with TRBD1 as a possible D gene (6 bases). The CDR3 is made up of 15 amino acids. The germline gives CDR1 SEHNR, CDR2 FQNEAQ (reference sequence). The V and J ends lost 4 bases and 3 bases respectively, with 15 bases between them.

This CDR3 reads CASSLPGASVYNEQFF. For the CDR3, the DNA is TGCGCCAGCAGCCTACCCGGGGCTAGCGTCTACAATGAGCAGTTCTTC. This chain links TRBV4-1 with TRBJ2-1; possible D gene TRBD2, 6 bases. This CDR3 has 16 amino acids. Deletions cut 4 bases from V and 3 bases from J, with 16 bases between. Germline V gene lookup returns CDR1 MGHRA and CDR2 YSYEKL.

This chain links TRBV28 with TRBJ1-4, with TRBD1 as a possible D gene (5 bases). CDR3 length: 15 residues. Germline V gives CDR1 MDHEN, CDR2 SYDVKM. V was pared by 5 bases and J by 0 bases, with 10 bases between. CDR3 amino acids: CASSGAGATNEKLFF. CDR3 bases: TGTGCCAGCAGTGGGGCGGGGGCAACTAATGAAAAACTGTTTTTT.

This chain uses TRBV5-1 with TRBJ2-2; D gene unclear. Trimming removed 1 base from V and 0 bases from J, with 7 bases in between. The V gene's germline CDR1 is SGHRS and CDR2 YFSETQ. This CDR3 spans 15 amino acids. The CDR3 DNA follows: TGCGCCAGCAGCTTGAGCAACGCGAACACCGGGGAGCTGTTTTTT. Translated: CASSLSNANTGELFF.

This sequence joins TRBV19 and TRBJ1-1; perhaps TRBD1 as D (5 bases). There are 15 residues in the CDR3. V lost 3 bases to trimming and J lost 1 base, with 12 bases between them. Per the germline V gene, CDR1 is LNHDA and CDR2 is SQIVND (reference sequence). The CDR3 sequence is CASSISGGKNTEAFF. The CDR3 nucleotides are TGTGCCAGTAGTATTTCGGGGGGAAAGAACACTGAAGCTTTCTTT.

This chain links TRBV5-1 with TRBJ1-4; D remains unclear. CDR3 length equals 15 residues. Per the germline V gene, CDR1 is SGHRS and CDR2 is YFSETQ. V lost 4 bases and J lost 5, with 15 bases in between. The chain's CDR3 is CASSPIPGVNEKLFF. Written as DNA, the CDR3 is TGCGCCAGCAGCCCGATACCCGGGGTGAATGAAAAACTGTTTTTT. Full variable domain (rest looked up from reference TRBV5-1 and TRBJ1-4): KAGVTQTPRYLIKTRGQQVTLSCSPISGHRSVSWYQQTPGQGLQFLFEYFSETQRNKGNFPGRFSGRQFSNSRSEMNVSTLELGDSALYLCASSPIPGVNEKLFFGSGTQLSVL.

This chain connects TRBV7-2 to TRBJ2-7; TRBD2 matches 9 bases. V was pared by 5 bases and J by 0 bases, with 5 bases of the junction left unmatched. Germline V lookup: CDR1 SGHTA, CDR2 FQGNSA. This CDR3 comprises 15 residues. As DNA, the CDR3 is TGTGCCAGCAGCCCAGCGGGGGGCCGCTCCTACGAGCAGTACTTC. This sequence encodes CASSPAGGRSYEQYF.